This TCR beta chain was recorded in a study of response to subunit inactivated influenza vaccine. Study-wide points: The authors offered the suggestion that each seasonal influenza vaccination recruits few new T cells.

At least ten counts were recorded for this clonotype. What it recognizes is unknown. Germline lookup yields CDR1 ENHRY and CDR2 SYGVKD. With 3 bases clipped from V and 4 bases from J, the junction kept 5 bases outside the gene matches. This CDR3 is built from 14 residues. One entry per CDR3 protein, called by TCRdb with MiXCR from the RT-PCR reads. Among about 650,000 distinct CDR3 sequences listed, around 15% were seen once. This clonotype originated in a man in his fifties who received an inactivated influenza vaccine. This sequence joins TRBV10-3 and TRBJ2-7; 8 bases map to TRBD2. Sequenced material: PBMCs from blood, taken less than 15 days before vaccination. The CDR3 region has the DNA TGTGCCATCAGTGAAGTTAGCGGGAAATACGAGCAGTACTTC. Residues: CAISEVSGKYEQYF.